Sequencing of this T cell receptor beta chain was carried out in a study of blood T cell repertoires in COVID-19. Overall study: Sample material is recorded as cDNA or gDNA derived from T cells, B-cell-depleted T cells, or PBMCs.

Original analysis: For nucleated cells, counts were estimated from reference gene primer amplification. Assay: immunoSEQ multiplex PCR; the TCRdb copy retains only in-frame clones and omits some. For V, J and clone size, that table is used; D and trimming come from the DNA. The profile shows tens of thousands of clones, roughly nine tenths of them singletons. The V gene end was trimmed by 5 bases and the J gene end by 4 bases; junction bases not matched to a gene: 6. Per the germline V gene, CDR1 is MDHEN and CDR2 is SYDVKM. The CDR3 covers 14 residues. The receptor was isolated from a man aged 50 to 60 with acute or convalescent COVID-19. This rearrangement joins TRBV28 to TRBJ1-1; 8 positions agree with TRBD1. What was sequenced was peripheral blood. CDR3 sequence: CASSPDRVTTEAFF. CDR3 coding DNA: TGTGCCAGCAGTCCGGACAGGGTGACCACTGAAGCTTTCTTT.